A selection of T cell receptor beta chains follows, all from one sample in a study of post-analysis software for immune sequencing data. TCRdb re-analysed the PCR reads in MiXCR, keeping a single row per CDR3 protein. Of 450,000 or so distinct CDR3 sequences in the sample, around 40% were seen once. Sequencing was carried out using blood. The source of these receptors is a girl between 5 and 17 years old with multiple sclerosis. The CDR3 runs from the conserved cysteine through the conserved F or W. D genes are given only for firm matches. Some rows mark clone size as missing; the rest say once, few, many or name a class of expanded clone.

clone_size: NA; j_call: TRBJ2-7; v_call: TRBV2; d_call: TRBD2; cdr3_nt: TGTGCCAGCAGTGGACTAGCCCTCGAGCAGTACTTC; cdr3_aa: CASSGLALEQYF
clone_size: NA; j_call: TRBJ1-1; v_call: TRBV12-5; d_call: NA; cdr3_nt: TGTGCTAGTGGTTTGGAAACAGGGAGGGCTTTCTTT; cdr3_aa: CASGLETGRAFF
clone_size: few; j_call: TRBJ2-7; v_call: TRBV29-1; d_call: NA; cdr3_nt: TGCAGCGGCCGGGACAACTACTACGAGCAGTACTTC; cdr3_aa: CSGRDNYYEQYF
clone_size: NA; j_call: TRBJ2-7; v_call: TRBV4-1; d_call: NA; cdr3_nt: TGCGCCAGCAGCCCCCTTCCTTTCTCCTACGAGCAGTACTTC; cdr3_aa: CASSPLPFSYEQYF
clone_size: few; j_call: TRBJ1-4; v_call: TRBV7-6; d_call: NA; cdr3_nt: TGTGCCAGCAGCGCCCAGACTGGGGTAAATGAAAAACTGTTTTTT; cdr3_aa: CASSAQTGVNEKLFF
clone_size: few; j_call: TRBJ1-2; v_call: TRBV5-1; d_call: NA; cdr3_nt: TGCGCCAGCAGCCTCCAGACAGGCTCCGCTGTTGTTGGCTACACCTTC; cdr3_aa: CASSLQTGSAVVGYTF
clone_size: NA; j_call: TRBJ2-1; v_call: TRBV29-1; d_call: NA; cdr3_nt: TGCAGCGTTTTAATCGAAATAAGGACCAGGGGTGCGAATGAGCAGTTCTTC; cdr3_aa: CSVLIEIRTRGANEQFF
clone_size: NA; j_call: TRBJ1-2; v_call: TRBV7-9; d_call: NA; cdr3_nt: TGTGCCAGCAGCTTAAGTGGGCAGCATAATGGCTACACCTTC; cdr3_aa: CASSLSGQHNGYTF
clone_size: NA; j_call: TRBJ2-4; v_call: TRBV20-1; d_call: NA; cdr3_nt: TGCAGTGCTAGAGACCCAGGGGGGTCCAAAAACATTCAGTACTTC; cdr3_aa: CSARDPGGSKNIQYF
clone_size: NA; j_call: TRBJ2-1; v_call: TRBV27; d_call: NA; cdr3_nt: TGTGCCAGCCGAACAGGCCCCTACAATGAGCAGTTCTTC; cdr3_aa: CASRTGPYNEQFF
clone_size: NA; j_call: TRBJ2-1; v_call: TRBV20-1; d_call: NA; cdr3_nt: TGCAGTGCTAGAAGCGTAAGCTCCTACAATGAGCAGTTCTTC; cdr3_aa: CSARSVSSYNEQFF
clone_size: NA; j_call: TRBJ2-6; v_call: TRBV20-1; d_call: NA; cdr3_nt: TGCAGTGCTACGGCTGGGGCCAACGTCCTGACTTTC; cdr3_aa: CSATAGANVLTF
clone_size: few; j_call: TRBJ2-3; v_call: TRBV12-3/TRBV12-4; d_call: NA; cdr3_nt: TGTGCCACTCAGATAACAGATACGCAGTATTTT; cdr3_aa: CATQITDTQYF
clone_size: many; j_call: TRBJ2-7; v_call: TRBV7-9; d_call: NA; cdr3_nt: TGTGCCAGCAGCGATAGCGGAAGCTACGAGCAGTACTTC; cdr3_aa: CASSDSGSYEQYF
clone_size: NA; j_call: TRBJ1-1; v_call: TRBV6-5; d_call: TRBD1; cdr3_nt: TGTGCCAGCAGCCCGACAGGGACTGAAGCTTTCTTT; cdr3_aa: CASSPTGTEAFF
clone_size: NA; j_call: TRBJ1-4; v_call: TRBV20-1; d_call: NA; cdr3_nt: TGCAGTGCTAGGACCCGGGTGGGGATCGATGAAAAACTGTTTTTT; cdr3_aa: CSARTRVGIDEKLFF
clone_size: many; j_call: TRBJ2-1; v_call: TRBV12-3/TRBV12-4; d_call: NA; cdr3_nt: TGTGCCAGCAGTCCTAAAAATGAGCAGTTCTTC; cdr3_aa: CASSPKNEQFF
clone_size: NA; j_call: TRBJ2-3; v_call: TRBV15; d_call: TRBD2; cdr3_nt: TGTGCCACCAGCAGAGATCTCCTAGCGGGCCGCACAGATACGCAGTATTTT; cdr3_aa: CATSRDLLAGRTDTQYF
clone_size: NA; j_call: TRBJ2-1; v_call: TRBV2; d_call: NA; cdr3_nt: TGTGCCAGCAGTGTTCTGGGCGGGACGGCGGATGAGCAGTTCTTC; cdr3_aa: CASSVLGGTADEQFF
clone_size: NA; j_call: TRBJ2-2; v_call: TRBV15; d_call: NA; cdr3_nt: TGTGCCACCAGCAGAGATCCCCAGGGTGGCACCGGGGAGCTGTTTTTT; cdr3_aa: CATSRDPQGGTGELFF